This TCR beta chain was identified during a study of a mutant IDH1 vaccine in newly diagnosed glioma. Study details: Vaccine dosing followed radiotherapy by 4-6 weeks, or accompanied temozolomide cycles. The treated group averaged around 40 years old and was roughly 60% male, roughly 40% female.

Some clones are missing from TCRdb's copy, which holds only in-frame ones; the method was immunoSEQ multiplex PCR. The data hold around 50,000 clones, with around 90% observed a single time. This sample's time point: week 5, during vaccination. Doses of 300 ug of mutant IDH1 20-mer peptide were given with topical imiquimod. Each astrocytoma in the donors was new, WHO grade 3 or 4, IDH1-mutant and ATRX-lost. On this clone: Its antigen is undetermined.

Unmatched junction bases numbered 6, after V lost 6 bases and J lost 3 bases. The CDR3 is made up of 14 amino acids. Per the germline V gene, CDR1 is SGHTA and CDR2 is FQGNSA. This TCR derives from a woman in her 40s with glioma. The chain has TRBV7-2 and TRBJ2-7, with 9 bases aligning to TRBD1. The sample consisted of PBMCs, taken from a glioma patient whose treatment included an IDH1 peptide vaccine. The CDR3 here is CASRPRTGVYEQYF. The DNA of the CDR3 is TGTGCCAGCAGACCTAGGACAGGGGTCTACGAGCAGTACTTC.